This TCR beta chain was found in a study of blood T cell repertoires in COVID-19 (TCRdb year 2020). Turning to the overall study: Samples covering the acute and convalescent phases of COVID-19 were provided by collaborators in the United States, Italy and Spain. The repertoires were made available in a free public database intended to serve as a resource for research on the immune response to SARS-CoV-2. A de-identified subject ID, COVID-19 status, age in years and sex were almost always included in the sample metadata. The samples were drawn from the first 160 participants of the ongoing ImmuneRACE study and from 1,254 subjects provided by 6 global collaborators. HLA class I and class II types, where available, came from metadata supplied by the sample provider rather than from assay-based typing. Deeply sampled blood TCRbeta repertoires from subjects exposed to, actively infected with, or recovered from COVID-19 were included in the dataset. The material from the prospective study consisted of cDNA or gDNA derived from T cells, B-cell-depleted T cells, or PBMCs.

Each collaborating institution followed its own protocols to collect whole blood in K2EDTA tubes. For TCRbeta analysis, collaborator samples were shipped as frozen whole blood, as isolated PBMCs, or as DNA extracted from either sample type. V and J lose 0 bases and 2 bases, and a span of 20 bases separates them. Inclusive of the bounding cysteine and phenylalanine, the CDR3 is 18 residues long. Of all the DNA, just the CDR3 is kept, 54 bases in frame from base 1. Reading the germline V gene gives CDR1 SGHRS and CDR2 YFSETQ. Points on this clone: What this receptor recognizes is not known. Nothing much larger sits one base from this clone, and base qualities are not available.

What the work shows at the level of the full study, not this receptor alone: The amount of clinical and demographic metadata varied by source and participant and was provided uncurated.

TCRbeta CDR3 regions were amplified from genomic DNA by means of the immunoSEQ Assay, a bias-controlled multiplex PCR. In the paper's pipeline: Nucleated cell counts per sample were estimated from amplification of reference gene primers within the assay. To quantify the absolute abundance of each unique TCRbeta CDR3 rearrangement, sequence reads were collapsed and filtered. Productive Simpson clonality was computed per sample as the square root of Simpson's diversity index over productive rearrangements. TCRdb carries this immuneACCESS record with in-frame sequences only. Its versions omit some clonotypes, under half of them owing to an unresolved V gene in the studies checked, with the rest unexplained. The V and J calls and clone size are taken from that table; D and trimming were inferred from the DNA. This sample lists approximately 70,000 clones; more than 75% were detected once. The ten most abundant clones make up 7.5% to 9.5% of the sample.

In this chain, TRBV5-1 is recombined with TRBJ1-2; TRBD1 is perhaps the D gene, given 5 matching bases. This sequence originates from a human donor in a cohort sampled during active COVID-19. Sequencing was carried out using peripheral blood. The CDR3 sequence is CASSLESLGGSWNYGYTF. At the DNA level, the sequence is TGCGCCAGCAGCTTGGAGAGTTTGGGGGGTTCTTGGAACTATGGCTACACCTTC.